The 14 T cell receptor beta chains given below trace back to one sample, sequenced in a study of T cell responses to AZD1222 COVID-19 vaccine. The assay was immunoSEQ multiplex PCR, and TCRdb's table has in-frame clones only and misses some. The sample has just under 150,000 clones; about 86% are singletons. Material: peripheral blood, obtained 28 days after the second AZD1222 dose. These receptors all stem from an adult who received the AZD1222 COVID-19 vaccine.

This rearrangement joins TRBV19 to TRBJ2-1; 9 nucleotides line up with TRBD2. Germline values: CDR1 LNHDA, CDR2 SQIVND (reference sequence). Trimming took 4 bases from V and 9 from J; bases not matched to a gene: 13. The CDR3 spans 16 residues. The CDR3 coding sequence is TGTGCCAGTAGTAAACCTCTGGGCGGGAGGGCCGCTGAGCAGTTCTTC. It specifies CASSKPLGGRAAEQFF.

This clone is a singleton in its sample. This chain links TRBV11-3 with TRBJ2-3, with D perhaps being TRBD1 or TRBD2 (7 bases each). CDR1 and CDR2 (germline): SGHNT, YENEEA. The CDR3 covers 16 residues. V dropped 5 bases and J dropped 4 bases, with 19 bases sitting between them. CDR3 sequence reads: CASSPGFQGGADTQYF. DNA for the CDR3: TGTGCCAGCAGCCCCGGGTTCCAGGGGGGGGCAGATACGCAGTATTTT. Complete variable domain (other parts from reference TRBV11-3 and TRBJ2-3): EAGVVQSPRYKIIEKKQPVAFWCNPISGHNTLYWYLQNLGQGPELLIRYENEEAVDDSQLPKDRFSAERLKGVDSTLKIQPAELGDSAVYLCASSPGFQGGADTQYFGPGTRLTVL.

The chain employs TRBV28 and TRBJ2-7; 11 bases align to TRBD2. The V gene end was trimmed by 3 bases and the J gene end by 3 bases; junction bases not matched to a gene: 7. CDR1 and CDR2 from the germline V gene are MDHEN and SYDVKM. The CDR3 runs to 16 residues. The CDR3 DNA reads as TGTGCCAGCAGTTTGCCAGGGACTAGCGGCATCTACGAGCAGTACTTC. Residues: CASSLPGTSGIYEQYF.

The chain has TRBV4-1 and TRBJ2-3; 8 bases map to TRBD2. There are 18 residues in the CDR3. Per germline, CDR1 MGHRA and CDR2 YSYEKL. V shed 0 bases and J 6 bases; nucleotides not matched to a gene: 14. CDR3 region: CASSQDSWLRGDSDTQYF. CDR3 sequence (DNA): TGCGCCAGCAGCCAAGATAGCTGGCTGCGGGGGGATTCTGATACGCAGTATTTT.

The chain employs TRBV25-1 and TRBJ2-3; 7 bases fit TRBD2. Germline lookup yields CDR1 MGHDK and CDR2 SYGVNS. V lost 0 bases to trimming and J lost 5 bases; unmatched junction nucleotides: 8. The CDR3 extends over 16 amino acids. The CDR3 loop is CASSEYVGGRGDTQYF. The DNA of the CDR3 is TGTGCCAGCAGTGAATATGTCGGAGGGAGGGGAGATACGCAGTATTTT.

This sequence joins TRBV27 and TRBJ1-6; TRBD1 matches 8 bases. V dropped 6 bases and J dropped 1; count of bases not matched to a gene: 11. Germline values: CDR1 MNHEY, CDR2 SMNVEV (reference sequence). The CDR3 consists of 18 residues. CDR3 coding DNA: TGTGCCAGCAGACTAACCGACAGGGGACGGTCCTATAATTCACCCCTCCACTTT. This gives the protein CASRLTDRGRSYNSPLHF.

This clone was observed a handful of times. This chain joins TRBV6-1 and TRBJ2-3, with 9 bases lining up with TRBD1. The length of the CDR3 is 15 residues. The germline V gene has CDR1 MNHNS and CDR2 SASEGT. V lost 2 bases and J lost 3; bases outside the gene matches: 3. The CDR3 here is CASSERQGGTDTQYF. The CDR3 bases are TGTGCCAGCAGTGAAAGACAGGGGGGTACAGATACGCAGTATTTT.

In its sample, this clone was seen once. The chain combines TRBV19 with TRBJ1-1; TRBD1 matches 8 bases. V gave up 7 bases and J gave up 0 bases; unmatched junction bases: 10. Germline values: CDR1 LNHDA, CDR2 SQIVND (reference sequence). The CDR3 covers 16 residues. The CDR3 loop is CASTRDRSSMNTEAFF. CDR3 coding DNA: TGTGCCAGTACCCGGGACAGGAGCTCGATGAACACTGAAGCTTTCTTT.

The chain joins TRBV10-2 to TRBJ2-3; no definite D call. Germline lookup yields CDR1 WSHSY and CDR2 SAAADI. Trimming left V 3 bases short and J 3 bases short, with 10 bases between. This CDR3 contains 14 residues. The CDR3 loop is CASSELAATDTQYF. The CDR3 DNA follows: TGCGCCAGCAGTGAACTTGCGGCAACAGATACGCAGTATTTT.

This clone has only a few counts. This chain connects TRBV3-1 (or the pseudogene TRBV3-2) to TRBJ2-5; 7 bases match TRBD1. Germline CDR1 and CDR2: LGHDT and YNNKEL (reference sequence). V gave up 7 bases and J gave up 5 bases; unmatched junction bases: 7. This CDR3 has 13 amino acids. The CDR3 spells CASNNRGRETQYF. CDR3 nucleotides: TGTGCCAGCAACAATAGGGGGCGGGAGACCCAGTACTTC.

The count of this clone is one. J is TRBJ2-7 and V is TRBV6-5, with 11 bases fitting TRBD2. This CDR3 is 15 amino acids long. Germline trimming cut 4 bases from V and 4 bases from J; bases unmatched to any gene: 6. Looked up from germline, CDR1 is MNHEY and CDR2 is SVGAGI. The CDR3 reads CASSSGIAGGYEQYF. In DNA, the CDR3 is TGTGCCAGCAGTTCCGGGATAGCGGGAGGGTACGAGCAGTACTTC.

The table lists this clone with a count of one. The CDR3 region has the DNA TGTGCCAGCAGTGAAATGGCAGGGTACTATGGCTACACCTTC. Its translation is CASSEMAGYYGYTF. This chain uses TRBV6-1 with TRBJ1-2; D is possibly TRBD1 (5 bases). This CDR3 has 14 amino acids. From germline, CDR1 is MNHNS and CDR2 SASEGT. V lost 2 bases and J lost 3, with 10 bases in between.

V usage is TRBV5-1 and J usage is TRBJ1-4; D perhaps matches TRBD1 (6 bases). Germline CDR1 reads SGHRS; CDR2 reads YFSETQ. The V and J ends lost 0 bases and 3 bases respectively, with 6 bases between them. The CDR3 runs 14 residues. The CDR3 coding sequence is TGCGCCAGCAGCTTGGAGGGGGCTAATGAAAAACTGTTTTTT. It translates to CASSLEGANEKLFF.

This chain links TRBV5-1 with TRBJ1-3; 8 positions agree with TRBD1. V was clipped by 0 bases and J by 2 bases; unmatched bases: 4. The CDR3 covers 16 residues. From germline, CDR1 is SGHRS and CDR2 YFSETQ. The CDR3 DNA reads TGCGCCAGCAGCTTGGATCAGGGGGCGGCTGGAAACACCATATATTTT. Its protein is CASSLDQGAAGNTIYF. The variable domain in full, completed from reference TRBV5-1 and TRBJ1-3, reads KAGVTQTPRYLIKTRGQQVTLSCSPISGHRSVSWYQQTPGQGLQFLFEYFSETQRNKGNFPGRFSGRQFSNSRSEMNVSTLELGDSALYLCASSLDQGAAGNTIYFGEGSWLTVV.